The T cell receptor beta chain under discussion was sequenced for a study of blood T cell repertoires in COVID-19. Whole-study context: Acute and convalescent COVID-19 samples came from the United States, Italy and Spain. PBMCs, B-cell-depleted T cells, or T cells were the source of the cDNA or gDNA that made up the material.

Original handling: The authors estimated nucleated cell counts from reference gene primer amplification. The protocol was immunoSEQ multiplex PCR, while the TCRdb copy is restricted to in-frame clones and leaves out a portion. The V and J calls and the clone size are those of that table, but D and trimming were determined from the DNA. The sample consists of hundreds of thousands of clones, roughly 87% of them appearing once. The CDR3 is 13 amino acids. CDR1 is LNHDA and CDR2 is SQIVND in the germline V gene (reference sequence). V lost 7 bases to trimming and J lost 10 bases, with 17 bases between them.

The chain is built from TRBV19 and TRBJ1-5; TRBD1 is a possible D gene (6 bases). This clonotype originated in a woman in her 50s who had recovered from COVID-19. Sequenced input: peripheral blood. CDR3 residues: CASNTGLGSPQHF. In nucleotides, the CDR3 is TGTGCCAGTAATACAGGGCTGGGAAGCCCCCAGCATTTT.